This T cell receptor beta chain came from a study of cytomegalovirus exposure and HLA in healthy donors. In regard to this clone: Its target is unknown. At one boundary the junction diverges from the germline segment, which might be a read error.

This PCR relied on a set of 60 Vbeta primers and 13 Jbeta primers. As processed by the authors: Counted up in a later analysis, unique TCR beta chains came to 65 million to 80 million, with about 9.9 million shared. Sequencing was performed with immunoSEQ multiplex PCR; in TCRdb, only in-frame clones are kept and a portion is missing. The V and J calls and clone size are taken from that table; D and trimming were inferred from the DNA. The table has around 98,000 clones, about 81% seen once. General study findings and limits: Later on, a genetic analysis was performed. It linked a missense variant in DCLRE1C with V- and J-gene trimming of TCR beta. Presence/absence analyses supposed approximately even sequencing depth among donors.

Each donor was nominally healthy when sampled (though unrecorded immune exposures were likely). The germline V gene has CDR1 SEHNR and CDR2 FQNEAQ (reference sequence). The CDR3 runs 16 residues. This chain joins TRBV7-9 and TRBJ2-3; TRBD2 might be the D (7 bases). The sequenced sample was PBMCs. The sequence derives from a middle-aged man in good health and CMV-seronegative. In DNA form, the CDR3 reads TGTTCCAGCAGCTCCTGGACGGGGGGCCCTGGAGATACGCAGTATTTT. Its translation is CSSSSWTGGPGDTQYF.